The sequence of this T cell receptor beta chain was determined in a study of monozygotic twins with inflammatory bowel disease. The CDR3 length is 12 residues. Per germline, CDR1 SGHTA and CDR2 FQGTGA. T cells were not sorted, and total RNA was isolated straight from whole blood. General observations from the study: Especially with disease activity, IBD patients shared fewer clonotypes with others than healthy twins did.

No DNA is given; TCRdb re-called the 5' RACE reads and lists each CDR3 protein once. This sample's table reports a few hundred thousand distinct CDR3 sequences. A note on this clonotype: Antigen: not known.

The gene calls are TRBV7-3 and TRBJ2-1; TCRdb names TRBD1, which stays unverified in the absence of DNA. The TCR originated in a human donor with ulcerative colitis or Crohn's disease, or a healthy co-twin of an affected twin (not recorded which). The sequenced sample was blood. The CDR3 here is CASSLNKDKQFF.